Below, 20 T cell receptor beta chains from the same sample are listed, as sequenced in a study of CD8 T cells in ankylosing spondylitis. Findings and caveats of the study: For ankylosing spondylitis blood, a TCR beta motif of 7 or 8 highly homologous variants appeared characteristic.

No antigens are known for them. A single record per CDR3 protein comes from TCRdb applying MiXCR to the 5' RACE reads. The data hold some 800,000 distinct CDR3 sequences, with approximately 12% observed a single time. Material: blood, either unsorted or a sorted T cell fraction (not recorded which). The origin of the receptors is a male donor with ankylosing spondylitis.

This chain connects TRBV10-3 to TRBJ2-2; 14 bases agree with TRBD2. Germline CDR1 reads ENHRY; CDR2 reads SYGVKD. The CDR3 is 18 amino acids. Losses at the gene ends were 6 bases for V and 7 bases for J; bases not matched to a gene: 13. The DNA for the CDR3 is TGTGCCATCAGACTTTCCGGGACTAGCGGGAGTAAGAGCGGGGAGCTGTTTTTT. Translating gives CAIRLSGTSGSKSGELFF.

The rearrangement joins TRBV6-2 or TRBV6-3 to TRBJ1-2; the D is unclear. Germline V gene lookup returns CDR1 MNHEY and CDR2 SVGEGT. The CDR3 is made up of 14 amino acids. V lost 3 bases, J lost 3 bases, and 11 bases lay in between. The CDR3 DNA reads as TGTGCCAGCAGTTATTTTCAGTCGTACTATGGCTACACCTTC. This sequence encodes CASSYFQSYYGYTF.

In its sample, this clonotype was seen a few times. V is TRBV10-3 and J is TRBJ2-6; 8 bases are a match to TRBD1. V dropped 7 bases and J dropped 4; count of bases not matched to a gene: 9. The CDR3 is 16 amino acids. From germline, CDR1 is ENHRY and CDR2 SYGVKD. For the CDR3, the DNA is TGTGCCATCAACAACAGGACAGGGACAGGGGCCAACGTCCTGACTTTC. It encodes CAINNRTGTGANVLTF.

The chain has TRBV10-3 and TRBJ2-5; D gene ambiguous. The germline V gene has CDR1 ENHRY and CDR2 SYGVKD. This CDR3 has 14 residues. Between the trimmed V and J ends, which lost 6 bases and 0 bases, there was a span of 11 bases. The CDR3 sequence is CAISSRTDQETQYF. The CDR3 nucleotides are TGTGCCATCAGCTCCAGGACGGACCAAGAGACCCAGTACTTC.

This chain uses TRBV28 with TRBJ1-2, with 8 bases identical to TRBD1. There are 16 residues in the CDR3. Germline V gene lookup returns CDR1 MDHEN and CDR2 SYDVKM. The V gene end was trimmed by 2 bases and the J gene end by 3 bases; junction bases not matched to a gene: 8. CDR3 in amino acids: CASSLQGAQGDYGYTF. The CDR3 DNA is TGTGCCAGCAGTTTACAGGGGGCGCAGGGTGACTATGGCTACACCTTC.

This chain uses TRBV7-9 with TRBJ1-3; 7 bases match TRBD1. The V and J ends lost 5 bases and 2 bases, in that order; junction bases with no gene match: 9. Germline V gene sequence: CDR1 SEHNR, CDR2 FQNEAQ (reference sequence). CDR3 length: 16 residues. The CDR3 spells CASSTIRQGTGNTIYF. The DNA of the CDR3 is TGTGCCAGCAGCACGATTCGACAGGGAACTGGAAACACCATATATTTT.

V gene TRBV7-3 combines with J gene TRBJ2-2; TRBD2 matches at 10 bases. CDR1 is SGHTA and CDR2 is FQGTGA in the germline V gene. CDR3 length equals 16 residues. The V and J ends lost 3 bases and 0 bases, in that order; junction bases with no gene match: 1. CDR3 DNA: TGTGCCAGCAGCTTTCTAGCGGGAGCGAACACCGGGGAGCTGTTTTTT. This codes for CASSFLAGANTGELFF.

V gene TRBV7-2 combines with J gene TRBJ1-1, with a tentative D call TRBD1 (6 bases). The CDR3 has 15 amino acids. Trimming left V 3 bases short and J 5 bases short, with 16 bases between. Germline V CDR1 and CDR2: SGHTA, FQGNSA. The CDR3: CASSLGATVGTEAFF. The CDR3 DNA is TGTGCCAGCAGCTTGGGGGCGACAGTAGGGACTGAAGCTTTCTTT. The full variable domain, with the rest looked up from reference TRBV7-2 and TRBJ1-1, is GAGVSQSPSNKVTEKGKDVELRCDPISGHTALYWYRQSLGQGLEFLIYFQGNSAPDKSGLPSDRFSAERTGGSVSTLTIQRTQQEDSAVYLCASSLGATVGTEAFFGQGTRLTVV.

The rearrangement uses TRBV7-2 and TRBJ1-2, with D hard to call. Trimming took 1 base from V and 10 from J, leaving 7 bases between them. Germline V lookup: CDR1 SGHTA, CDR2 FQGNSA. The CDR3 loop spans 11 amino acids. CDR3 DNA sequence: TGTGCCAGCAGCTTAGGGGCGGACTACACCTTC. It yields the protein CASSLGADYTF. The variable domain in full, completed from reference TRBV7-2 and TRBJ1-2, reads GAGVSQSPSNKVTEKGKDVELRCDPISGHTALYWYRQSLGQGLEFLIYFQGNSAPDKSGLPSDRFSAERTGGSVSTLTIQRTQQEDSAVYLCASSLGADYTFGSGTRLTVV.

This CDR3 reads CSARIGSGNQPQHF. DNA for the CDR3: TGCAGTGCTAGGATCGGGTCGGGCAATCAGCCCCAGCATTTT. The chain combines TRBV20-1 with TRBJ1-5; D gene unclear. Trimming left V 3 bases short and J 2 bases short, with 11 bases between. Germline CDR1 DFQATT, CDR2 SNEGSKA (reference sequence). CDR3 size: 14 residues.

This clonotype was detected many times. The chain uses TRBV12-3 or TRBV12-4 and TRBJ1-5, with 7 nucleotides matching TRBD1. CDR3 length equals 16 residues. V lost 4 bases, J lost 3 bases, and 9 bases stayed unmatched. The CDR3 bases are TGTGCCAGCAGTTCTCTAGCAGGGGGAATCAATCAGCCCCAGCATTTT. Translated: CASSSLAGGINQPQHF.

This clonotype came up a few times. V gene TRBV5-1 combines with J gene TRBJ2-5, with D perhaps matching TRBD2 (7 bases). CDR3 length equals 17 residues. The germline V gene encodes CDR1 SGHRS and CDR2 YFSETQ. Trimming took 6 bases from V and 2 from J, leaving 23 bases between them. CDR3 protein: CASTRGSTAGAQETQYF. CDR3 nucleotide sequence: TGCGCCAGCACGAGGGGGAGTACGGCGGGAGCTCAAGAGACCCAGTACTTC.

The V call is TRBV7-3, the J call TRBJ2-5; D is uncertain. Trimming shortened V by 5 bases and J by 5 bases, and 12 bases separated the two germline ends. CDR3 length: 13 amino acids. Germline V gene lookup returns CDR1 SGHTA and CDR2 FQGTGA. The CDR3 sequence: CASSQLGRETQYF. CDR3 bases: TGTGCCAGCAGCCAACTCGGGCGGGAGACCCAGTACTTC.

This clonotype was counted only a few times. The chain is built from TRBV6-1 and TRBJ1-2; possibly TRBD1 for D (6 bases). The CDR3 contains 13 residues. With 5 bases removed from V and 7 bases from J, the gap between germline ends came to 14 bases. Germline V lookup: CDR1 MNHNS, CDR2 SASEGT. CDR3 loop: CASSQPGQVGYTF. The CDR3 bases are TGTGCCAGCAGTCAACCGGGACAAGTTGGCTACACCTTC.

The table lists this clonotype with a few counts. This chain uses TRBV15 with TRBJ2-7, with D tentatively TRBD1 (6 bases). The CDR3 is 13 residues long. Trimming shortened V by 0 bases and J by 7 bases, and 10 bases separated the two germline ends. Germline values: CDR1 LNHNV, CDR2 YYDKDF (reference sequence). CDR3: CATSREQGWEQYF. The DNA of the CDR3 is TGTGCCACCAGCAGAGAGCAGGGGTGGGAGCAGTACTTC.

This clonotype was observed many times. The gene calls are TRBV29-1 and TRBJ2-3; D is uncertain. Germline values: CDR1 SQVTM, CDR2 ANQGSEA. The CDR3 is 12 residues long. Trimming removed 4 bases at V and 3 bases at J, with 8 bases between. The CDR3 is CSVVYTTDTQYF. Here the CDR3 DNA reads TGCAGCGTTGTCTACACTACAGATACGCAGTATTTT.

This clonotype has only a few counts. The chain joins TRBV4-2 to TRBJ2-7; 7 bases match TRBD2. Germline loops: CDR1 LGHNA, CDR2 YNFKEQ. Trimming cost V 8 bases and J 3 bases; bases outside gene matches: 7. The CDR3 has 13 residues. The CDR3 nucleotides read TGTGCCAGCGGGGCGGGAGCGCTCTACGAGCAGTACTTC. Protein product: CASGAGALYEQYF.

The chain links TRBV3-1 to TRBJ2-5, with D perhaps being TRBD1 or TRBD2 (5 bases each). The CDR3 loop spans 16 amino acids. V was cut by 2 bases and J by 2 bases, with 15 bases left in between. CDR1 LGHDT and CDR2 YNNKEL come from the germline V gene (reference sequence). This CDR3 is CASSQKRGAGQETQYF. CDR3 DNA sequence: TGTGCCAGCAGCCAAAAAAGAGGGGCCGGGCAAGAGACCCAGTACTTC.

This clonotype was seen a handful of times. V usage is TRBV20-1 and J usage is TRBJ2-7; 7 nucleotides align to TRBD1. Per germline, CDR1 DFQATT and CDR2 SNEGSKA (reference sequence). The CDR3 runs to 14 residues. The junction had 10 bases not matched to a gene; V was cut back by 3 bases and J by 5 bases. CDR3 in DNA: TGCAGTGCTAGGGACGAACCCGACAGGGACGAGCAGTACTTC. Its translation is CSARDEPDRDEQYF.

In this sample, this clonotype turned up a few times. V and J are TRBV4-2 and TRBJ1-1; possibly TRBD1 for D (5 bases). The germline V gene encodes CDR1 LGHNA and CDR2 YNFKEQ. This CDR3 has 13 residues. Trimming took off 3 bases at V and 5 bases at J, with 10 bases between the two ends. The CDR3 here is CASSHRDRTEAFF. CDR3 DNA: TGTGCCAGCAGCCACAGGGATCGGACTGAAGCTTTCTTT.